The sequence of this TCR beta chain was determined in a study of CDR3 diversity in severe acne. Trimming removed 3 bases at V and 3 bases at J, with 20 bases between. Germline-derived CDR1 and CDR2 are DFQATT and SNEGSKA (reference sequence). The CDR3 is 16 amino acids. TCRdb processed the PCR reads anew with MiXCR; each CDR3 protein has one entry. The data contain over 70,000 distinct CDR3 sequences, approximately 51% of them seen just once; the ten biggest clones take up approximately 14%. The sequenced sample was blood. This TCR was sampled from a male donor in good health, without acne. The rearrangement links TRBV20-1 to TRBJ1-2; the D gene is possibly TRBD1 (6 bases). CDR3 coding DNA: TGCAGTGCTAGCAGCGTTGGAACAGGGACGGACTATGGCTACACCTTC. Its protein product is CSASSVGTGTDYGYTF.